These 28 T cell receptor beta chains were sequenced from one sample in a study of blood T cell repertoires in COVID-19. Sequencing used immunoSEQ multiplex PCR; TCRdb keeps in-frame clones, though not all of them. Of roughly 200,000 clones in the sample, approximately 85% were seen once. The sequenced sample was peripheral blood. These receptors all stem from a woman in her 70s with active or convalescent COVID-19.

This clone was recorded at least ten times. The chain is built from TRBV15 and TRBJ1-2; D might be TRBD1 (5 bases). This CDR3 has 15 residues. In germline, CDR1 is LNHNV, CDR2 YYDKDF (reference sequence). Trimming stripped 0 bases from V and 4 bases from J, with 12 bases between. In DNA, the CDR3 is TGTGCCACCAGCAGAGACCCCACAGGCCCCTATGGCTACACCTTC. Protein sequence: CATSRDPTGPYGYTF.

The chain recombines TRBV6-5 with TRBJ1-2; the D gene is possibly TRBD1 (5 bases). Per germline, CDR1 MNHEY and CDR2 SVGAGI. V was shortened by 6 bases and J by 5 bases, with 16 bases between the two germline ends. This CDR3 comprises 14 residues. Written as DNA, the CDR3 is TGTGCCAGCAGGGGGGAGGTATACTCATATGGCTACACCTTC. The encoded protein is CASRGEVYSYGYTF.

V usage is TRBV5-4 and J usage is TRBJ2-3; D is uncertain. V was trimmed by 6 bases and J by 0 bases, leaving 11 bases between them. The CDR3 loop spans 14 amino acids. The germline V gene has CDR1 SGHNT and CDR2 YYREEE (reference sequence). CDR3 region: CASKESPSTDTQYF. The CDR3 nucleotides are TGTGCCAGCAAAGAGAGTCCTAGCACAGATACGCAGTATTTT.

The chain joins TRBV7-2 to TRBJ2-3; 8 bases are shared with TRBD1. Unmatched junction bases numbered 1, after V lost 3 bases and J lost 5 bases. The CDR3 runs to 13 residues. CDR1 is SGHTA, CDR2 FQGNSA, per germline. This CDR3 is CASSFGTGDTQYF. Written as DNA, the CDR3 is TGTGCCAGCAGCTTTGGGACAGGAGATACGCAGTATTTT.

The chain has TRBV9 and TRBJ2-2; 8 nucleotides align to TRBD2. The length of the CDR3 is 15 residues. The germline V gene encodes CDR1 SGDLS and CDR2 YYNGEE. Germline trimming cut 4 bases from V and 2 bases from J; bases unmatched to any gene: 4. The CDR3: CASSFGLANTGELFF. The DNA for the CDR3 is TGTGCCAGCAGCTTTGGACTAGCAAACACCGGGGAGCTGTTTTTT.

This chain uses TRBV14 with TRBJ2-1, with 8 bases aligning to TRBD2. This CDR3 spans 16 amino acids. V trimming: 4 bases; J trimming: 10 bases; junction bases outside the gene matches: 15. Germline V CDR1 and CDR2: SGHDN, FVKESK. CDR3 loop: CASSPAGVISSGEQFF. In DNA form, the CDR3 reads TGTGCCAGCAGCCCAGCGGGAGTAATAAGTTCCGGCGAGCAGTTCTTC. The full variable domain, in which reference TRBV14 and TRBJ2-1 provide the parts outside the CDR3, is EAGVTQFPSHSVIEKGQTVTLRCDPISGHDNLYWYRRVMGKEIKFLLHFVKESKQDESGMPNNRFLAERTGGTYSTLKVQPAELEDSGVYFCASSPAGVISSGEQFFGPGTRLTVL.

The chain uses TRBV28 and TRBJ2-1; TRBD2 agrees at 14 bases. Germline V CDR1 and CDR2: MDHEN, SYDVKM. The CDR3 has 18 amino acids. With V trimmed by 4 bases and J by 3 bases, 8 bases remained unmatched. The chain's CDR3 is CASSSGLAGGGGYNEQFF. As DNA, the CDR3 is TGTGCCAGCAGTTCAGGACTAGCGGGAGGTGGGGGCTACAATGAGCAGTTCTTC.

This clone showed up just a few times. The chain carries TRBV5-1 and TRBJ1-4; 8 bases fit TRBD1. This CDR3 is built from 14 residues. Per the germline V gene, CDR1 is SGHRS and CDR2 is YFSETQ. The V gene end was trimmed by 0 bases and the J gene end by 9 bases; junction bases not matched to a gene: 4. This chain's CDR3 is CASSLAGGEKKLFF. Written as DNA, the CDR3 is TGCGCCAGCAGCTTGGCAGGGGGCGAGAAAAAACTGTTTTTT. The full variable domain, completed using reference TRBV5-1 and TRBJ1-4, is KAGVTQTPRYLIKTRGQQVTLSCSPISGHRSVSWYQQTPGQGLQFLFEYFSETQRNKGNFPGRFSGRQFSNSRSEMNVSTLELGDSALYLCASSLAGGEKKLFFGSGTQLSVL.

This clone was seen a single time. This chain uses TRBV3-1 (or the pseudogene TRBV3-2) with TRBJ1-3, with D possibly being TRBD1 (5 bases). Germline CDR1 and CDR2: LGHDT and YNNKEL (reference sequence). V was clipped by 3 bases and J by 0 bases, with 18 bases between them. The CDR3 is 18 amino acids. CDR3 protein: CASSQGEARQSSGNTIYF. The CDR3 nucleotides are TGTGCCAGCAGCCAGGGGGAGGCGCGACAGAGCTCTGGAAACACCATATATTTT.

J is TRBJ2-1 and V is TRBV21-1; TRBD2, the table's D call, lacks a check against the DNA. TRBV21-1 represents a pseudogene. The CDR3 is 13 residues long. The CDR3 loop reads CASSKETYNEQFF. DNA for the CDR3: TGTGCCAGCAGCAAAGAGACTTACAATGAGCAGTTCTTC.

The genes are TRBV5-5 and TRBJ2-1, with 11 bases that match TRBD2. V shed 7 bases and J 5 bases; nucleotides not matched to a gene: 2. Germline V gene lookup returns CDR1 SGHKS and CDR2 YYEKEE (reference sequence). This CDR3 has 13 residues. The CDR3 sequence: CASGTSGHNEQFF. CDR3 nucleotides: TGTGCCAGCGGGACTAGCGGACACAATGAGCAGTTCTTC.

The chain uses TRBV29-1 and TRBJ2-7; TRBD1 agrees at 8 bases. Germline loops: CDR1 SQVTM, CDR2 ANQGSEA. The CDR3 totals 13 residues. The V and J ends lost 7 bases and 5 bases, in that order; junction bases with no gene match: 10. The CDR3 DNA follows: TGCAGCGCCCGGACAGGGCATTTCGACGAGCAGTACTTC. It is translated as CSARTGHFDEQYF.

This clone was observed once. V usage is TRBV9 and J usage is TRBJ2-2; 7 bases fit TRBD2. The V segment lost 6 bases and the J segment 2 bases; nucleotides outside the gene matches: 10. There are 16 residues in the CDR3. From germline, CDR1 is SGDLS and CDR2 YYNGEE. CDR3 region: CASTRYRDYNTGELFF. For the CDR3, the DNA is TGTGCCAGCACCCGCTACCGGGACTACAACACCGGGGAGCTGTTTTTT.

This sequence joins TRBV4-1 and TRBJ2-1, with 8 bases matching TRBD2. This CDR3 region has 20 residues. The trim removed 0 bases at V and 5 bases at J, leaving 18 bases unmatched. In germline, CDR1 is MGHRA, CDR2 YSYEKL. The DNA of the CDR3 is TGCGCCAGCAGCCAAGACCGGGGGCTGGTGATAATAGCGGGGAACAATGAGCAGTTCTTC. It codes for CASSQDRGLVIIAGNNEQFF.

The rearrangement links TRBV27 to TRBJ2-5, with 10 bases matching TRBD2. V lost 6 bases to trimming and J lost 6 bases; unmatched junction nucleotides: 7. The CDR3 loop spans 14 amino acids. CDR1 and CDR2 (germline): MNHEY, SMNVEV (reference sequence). As DNA, the CDR3 is TGTGCCAGCAGGGTGCAGACTAGCGGGCAGACCCAGTACTTC. It specifies CASRVQTSGQTQYF.

This chain connects TRBV25-1 to TRBJ1-5; D is unclear. The CDR3 is made up of 14 amino acids. Deletions cut 7 bases from V and 6 bases from J, with 16 bases between. Per the germline V gene, CDR1 is MGHDK and CDR2 is SYGVNS. CDR3 protein: CASKKDWASQPQHF. The CDR3 bases are TGTGCCAGCAAAAAGGACTGGGCGAGTCAGCCCCAGCATTTT.

The rearrangement links TRBV5-5 to TRBJ2-7, with 9 positions matching TRBD1. Germline loops: CDR1 SGHKS, CDR2 YYEKEE (reference sequence). V gave up 3 bases and J gave up 6 bases; unmatched junction bases: 10. The CDR3 spans 15 residues. This CDR3 reads CASSWGQGEEVEQYF. In DNA form, the CDR3 reads TGTGCCAGCAGCTGGGGACAGGGTGAAGAGGTCGAGCAGTACTTC.

J is TRBJ2-2 and V is TRBV10-2, with a possible D match to TRBD2 (5 bases). The germline CDR1 and CDR2 sequences are WSHSY and SAAADI. The CDR3 is made up of 13 amino acids. V was pared by 0 bases and J by 6 bases, with 5 bases between. As DNA, the CDR3 is TGCGCCAGCAGTGAGTCGGGAGCCGGGGAGCTGTTTTTT. This encodes CASSESGAGELFF.

This clone was observed at least ten times. Different DNA sequences within this sample yield the same CDR3. This chain connects TRBV30 to TRBJ2-2; 7 bases map to TRBD2. CDR1 GTSNPN and CDR2 SVGIG come from the germline V gene (reference sequence). Unmatched junction bases numbered 2, after V lost 0 bases and J lost 4 bases. The CDR3 runs 14 residues. CDR3 bases: TGTGCCTGGAGTGTTCCGGGGGGCACCGGGGAGCTGTTTTTT. This codes for CAWSVPGGTGELFF.

DNA for the CDR3: TGTGCCAGCAGCTTAGCCTTCAGGGGGACTGAAGCTTTCTTT. This codes for CASSLAFRGTEAFF. This chain connects TRBV11-2 to TRBJ1-1, with 7 positions matching TRBD1. The CDR3 has 14 amino acids. Germline values: CDR1 SGHAT, CDR2 FQNNGV. The J segment lost 5 bases and the V segment lost 1 base, leaving 4 bases of the junction unmatched.

The chain recombines TRBV5-1 with TRBJ2-3; tentative D call: TRBD1 (5 bases). V dropped 4 bases and J dropped 7 bases, with 16 bases sitting between them. Germline CDR1 is SGHRS and CDR2 is YFSETQ. The CDR3 consists of 14 residues. The CDR3, as DNA: TGCGCCAGCAGCCCCAAGCCGGACATTTATACGCAGTATTTT. Residues: CASSPKPDIYTQYF.

This clone has a single count. This chain uses TRBV7-9 with TRBJ1-2; 7 bases map to TRBD1. The ends lost 1 base at V and 4 bases at J; junction bases unmatched: 3. Germline V gives CDR1 SEHNR, CDR2 FQNEAQ (reference sequence). This CDR3 is 14 amino acids long. The CDR3 sequence is CASSLEAGGYGYTF. CDR3 nucleotide sequence: TGTGCCAGCAGCTTAGAAGCAGGGGGCTATGGCTACACCTTC.

This sequence joins TRBV4-1 and TRBJ1-2, with D tentatively TRBD1 (6 bases). The CDR3 extends over 16 amino acids. Trimming shortened V by 1 base and J by 1 base, and 13 bases separated the two germline ends. Germline-derived CDR1 and CDR2 are MGHRA and YSYEKL. CDR3 loop: CASSQAWTVSNYGYTF. The CDR3 DNA sequence: TGCGCCAGCAGCCAAGCCTGGACAGTCAGTAACTATGGCTACACCTTC.

The chain carries TRBV5-4 and TRBJ2-1; D is perhaps TRBD2 (5 bases). V shed 4 bases and J shed 0 bases, with 11 bases lying between them. CDR1 and CDR2 (germline): SGHNT, YYREEE (reference sequence). The CDR3 is 15 amino acids. The CDR3, as DNA: TGTGCCAGCAGCCGGAGGACTGGCTCCTACAATGAGCAGTTCTTC. Protein product: CASSRRTGSYNEQFF.

This clone appeared a few times. DNA of the CDR3: TGTGCCAGCAGCTTGAGGTCAGGGGTAGGCTACACCTTC. Translated: CASSLRSGVGYTF. The chain combines TRBV5-6 with TRBJ1-2; a possible D gene is TRBD1 (6 bases). Between the trimmed V and J ends, which lost 1 base and 8 bases, there was a span of 12 bases. This CDR3 region has 13 residues. Germline-derived CDR1 and CDR2 are SGHDT and YYEEEE.

The chain carries TRBV23-1 and TRBJ1-2; the D gene is possibly TRBD1 (5 bases). TRBV23-1 is an open reading frame, and its role is uncertain. There are 20 residues in the CDR3. V gave up 0 bases and J gave up 5 bases, with 28 bases separating them. The CDR3 loop is CASSQSIGRALPRSEYGYTF. The CDR3 bases are TGCGCCAGCAGTCAATCAATCGGCAGGGCCCTACCCCGCTCAGAATATGGCTACACCTTC.

This chain connects TRBV5-1 to TRBJ2-6; D not resolved. Trimming removed 4 bases from V and 0 bases from J, with 14 bases in between. CDR1 and CDR2 from the germline V gene are SGHRS and YFSETQ. CDR3 size: 17 residues. The CDR3 reads CASSASRGPSGANVLTF. The CDR3 bases are TGCGCCAGCAGCGCCTCAAGAGGCCCCTCTGGGGCCAACGTCCTGACTTTC. Full variable domain (missing parts from reference TRBV5-1 and TRBJ2-6): KAGVTQTPRYLIKTRGQQVTLSCSPISGHRSVSWYQQTPGQGLQFLFEYFSETQRNKGNFPGRFSGRQFSNSRSEMNVSTLELGDSALYLCASSASRGPSGANVLTFGAGSRLTVL.

This clone was recorded once. The CDR3 sequence is CASIDTGGSGNTIYF. The CDR3 nucleotides read TGTGCCAGCATCGATACAGGGGGGTCTGGAAACACCATATATTTT. The chain combines TRBV21-1 with TRBJ1-3; TRBD1 reflects the table's D call only, with no check against the DNA. TRBV21-1 is a recognized pseudogene. The CDR3 runs to 15 residues.